Following are 9 T cell receptor beta chains from one sample sequenced in a study of patients and donors after allogeneic stem cell transplantation. TCRdb reanalysed the RT-PCR reads using MiXCR and keeps one entry per CDR3 protein. This table has approximately 1,900 distinct CDR3 sequences, 14% appearing once. Sequenced material: blood, either unsorted or a sorted T cell fraction (not recorded which). The receptors here all came from a human donor who was either an allogeneic HSCT recipient or a stem cell or donor lymphocyte infusion donor (not recorded which). It is not recorded whose cells these are; they may come from a transplant donor.

This clonotype showed up just a few times. The CDR3 coding sequence is TGTGCCAGCAGCTTAGCCACAGCATGGGAACAGCCCCAGCATTTT. It encodes CASSLATAWEQPQHF. The chain is built from TRBV7-2 and TRBJ1-5, with D unresolved. With 0 bases removed from V and 7 bases from J, the gap between germline ends came to 13 bases. Germline-derived CDR1 and CDR2 are SGHTA and FQGNSA. This CDR3 spans 15 amino acids.

The CDR3 here is CASSDDRVITEAFF. As DNA, the CDR3 is TGCGCCAGCAGCGATGACAGGGTAATCACTGAAGCTTTCTTT. The chain has TRBV5-1 and TRBJ1-1; TRBD1 matches at 7 bases. This CDR3 has 14 residues. The V and J ends lost 4 bases and 4 bases, in that order; junction bases with no gene match: 7. Per the germline V gene, CDR1 is SGHRS and CDR2 is YFSETQ.

This clonotype is medium-sized within its sample. V gene TRBV6-2 or TRBV6-3 combines with J gene TRBJ1-2; 7 nucleotides match TRBD1. J lost 4 bases, V lost 5 bases, and 7 bases had no gene match. There are 14 residues in the CDR3. From germline, CDR1 is MNHEY and CDR2 SVGEGT. The CDR3 DNA reads TGTGCCAGCAGTCCACGGACAGGCGCCTATGGCTACACCTTC. Translating gives CASSPRTGAYGYTF.

Judged by abundance, this clonotype is large. V is TRBV6-5 and J is TRBJ1-3; no clear D. Germline-derived CDR1 and CDR2 are MNHEY and SVGAGI. The CDR3 sequence is 15 residues long. The V and J ends lost 4 bases and 2 bases respectively, with 12 bases between them. CDR3 DNA sequence: TGTGCCAGCAGTTCACCGGGCAAAACTGGAAACACCATATATTTT. This gives the protein CASSSPGKTGNTIYF.

This clonotype was picked up a small number of times. The chain is built from TRBV6-5 and TRBJ2-7; D might be TRBD1 (5 bases). V dropped 5 bases and J dropped 3 bases, with 5 bases sitting between them. The CDR3 loop spans 11 amino acids. Germline-derived CDR1 and CDR2 are MNHEY and SVGAGI. The CDR3 loop is CASSDSYEQYF. CDR3 DNA: TGTGCCAGCAGTGACAGCTACGAGCAGTACTTC.

This clonotype was counted only a few times. The gene calls are TRBV20-1 and TRBJ2-1; the D gene is possibly TRBD2 (6 bases). Germline CDR1 DFQATT, CDR2 SNEGSKA (reference sequence). This CDR3 has 15 residues. V was trimmed by 0 bases and J by 9 bases, leaving 18 bases between them. The CDR3 loop is CSARDGSGSQAEQFF. The CDR3 DNA reads as TGCAGTGCTAGAGATGGTAGCGGCTCGCAGGCTGAGCAGTTCTTC.

There are a few counts of this clonotype. The chain joins TRBV7-9 to TRBJ2-2; D gene uncertain. Germline lookup yields CDR1 SEHNR and CDR2 FQNEAQ (reference sequence). Trimming cost V 1 base and J 3 bases, with 18 bases left between them. The CDR3 runs to 18 residues. CDR3 in amino acids: CASSLGRIDKPYTGELFF. The CDR3 nucleotides read TGTGCCAGCAGCTTAGGGCGGATCGACAAACCCTACACCGGGGAGCTGTTTTTT.

The CDR3 bases are TGTGCCAGCCGTGGGACAGGTAACTCCTACGAGCAGTACTTC. Protein product: CASRGTGNSYEQYF. This chain links TRBV6-2 or TRBV6-3 with TRBJ2-7; 8 bases map to TRBD1. The germline CDR1 and CDR2 sequences are MNHEY and SVGEGT. The CDR3 extends over 14 amino acids. V dropped 8 bases and J dropped 0; count of bases not matched to a gene: 6.

This clonotype was picked up a small number of times. The J gene is TRBJ1-3, the V gene TRBV5-3, with D maybe TRBD1 (5 bases). TRBV5-3 has ORF status, its function being uncertain. Trimming pared 0 bases from V and 11 bases from J, leaving 15 bases between. The CDR3 covers 14 residues. CDR3 bases: TGTGCCAGAAGCTTGGTTGGGGCCCCTCGGGCCATATATTTT. Its translation: CARSLVGAPRAIYF.